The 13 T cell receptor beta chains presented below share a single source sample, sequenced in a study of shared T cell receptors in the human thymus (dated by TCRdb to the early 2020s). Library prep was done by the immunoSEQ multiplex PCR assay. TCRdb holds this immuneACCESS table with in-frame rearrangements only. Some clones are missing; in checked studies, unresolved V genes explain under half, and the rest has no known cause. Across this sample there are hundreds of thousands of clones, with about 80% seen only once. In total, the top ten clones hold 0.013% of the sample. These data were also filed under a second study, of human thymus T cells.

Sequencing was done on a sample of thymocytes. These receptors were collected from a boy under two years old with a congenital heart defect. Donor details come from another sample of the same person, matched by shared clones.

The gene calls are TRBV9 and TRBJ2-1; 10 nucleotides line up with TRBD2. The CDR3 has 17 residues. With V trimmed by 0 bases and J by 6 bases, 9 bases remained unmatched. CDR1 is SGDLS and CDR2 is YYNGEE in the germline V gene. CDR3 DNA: TGTGCCAGCAGCGTAGGCCCTGGTCTAGCGGGAGTCAATGAGCAGTTCTTC. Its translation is CASSVGPGLAGVNEQFF. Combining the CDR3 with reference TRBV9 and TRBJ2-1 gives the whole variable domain DSGVTQTPKHLITATGQRVTLRCSPRSGDLSVYWYQQSLDQGLQFLIQYYNGEERAKGNILERFSAQQFPDLHSELNLSSLELGDSALYFCASSVGPGLAGVNEQFFGPGTRLTVL.

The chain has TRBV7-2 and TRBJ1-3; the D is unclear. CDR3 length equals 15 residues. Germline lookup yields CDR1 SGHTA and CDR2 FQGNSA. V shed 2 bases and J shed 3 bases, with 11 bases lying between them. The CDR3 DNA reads TGTGCCAGCAGCTTACAGGCCCCCTATGGAAACACCATATATTTT. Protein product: CASSLQAPYGNTIYF. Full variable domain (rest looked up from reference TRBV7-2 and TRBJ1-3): GAGVSQSPSNKVTEKGKDVELRCDPISGHTALYWYRQSLGQGLEFLIYFQGNSAPDKSGLPSDRFSAERTGGSVSTLTIQRTQQEDSAVYLCASSLQAPYGNTIYFGEGSWLTVV.

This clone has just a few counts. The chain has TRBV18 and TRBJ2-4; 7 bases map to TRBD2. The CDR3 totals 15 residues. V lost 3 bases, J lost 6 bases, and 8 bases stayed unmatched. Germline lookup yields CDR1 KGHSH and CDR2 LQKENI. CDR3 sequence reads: CASSPPREGGNIQYF. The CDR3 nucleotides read TGTGCCAGCTCACCCCCCAGGGAGGGCGGAAACATTCAGTACTTC.

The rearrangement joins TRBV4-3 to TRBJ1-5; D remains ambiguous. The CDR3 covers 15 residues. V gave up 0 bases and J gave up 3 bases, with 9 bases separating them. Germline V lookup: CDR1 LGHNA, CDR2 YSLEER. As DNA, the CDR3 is TGCGCCAGCAGCCAAGATCGGGTGAACAATCAGCCCCAGCATTTT. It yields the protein CASSQDRVNNQPQHF.

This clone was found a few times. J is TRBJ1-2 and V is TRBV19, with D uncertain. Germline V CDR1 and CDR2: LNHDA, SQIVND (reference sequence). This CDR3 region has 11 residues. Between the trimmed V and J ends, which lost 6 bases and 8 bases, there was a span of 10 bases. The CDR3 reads CASSPMRGYTF. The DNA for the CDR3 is TGTGCCAGTAGCCCAATGCGGGGCTACACCTTC. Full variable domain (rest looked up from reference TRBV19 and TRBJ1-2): DGGITQSPKYLFRKEGQNVTLSCEQNLNHDAMYWYRQDPGQGLRLIYYSQIVNDFQKGDIAEGYSVSREKKESFPLTVTSAQKNPTAFYLCASSPMRGYTFGSGTRLTVV.

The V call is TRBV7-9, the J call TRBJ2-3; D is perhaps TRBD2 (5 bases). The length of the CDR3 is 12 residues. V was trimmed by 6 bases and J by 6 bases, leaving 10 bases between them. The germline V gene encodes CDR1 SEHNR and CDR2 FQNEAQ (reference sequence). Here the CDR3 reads CASREEDDTQYF. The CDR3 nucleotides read TGTGCCAGCAGGGAGGAGGATGATACGCAGTATTTT.

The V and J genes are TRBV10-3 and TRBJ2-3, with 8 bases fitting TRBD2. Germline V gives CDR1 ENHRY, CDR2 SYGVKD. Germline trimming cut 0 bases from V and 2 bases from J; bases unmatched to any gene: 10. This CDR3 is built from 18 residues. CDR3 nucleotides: TGTGCCATCAGTGAGTCCCAAAAGAGCGGGGGTTTCACAGATACGCAGTATTTT. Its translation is CAISESQKSGGFTDTQYF.

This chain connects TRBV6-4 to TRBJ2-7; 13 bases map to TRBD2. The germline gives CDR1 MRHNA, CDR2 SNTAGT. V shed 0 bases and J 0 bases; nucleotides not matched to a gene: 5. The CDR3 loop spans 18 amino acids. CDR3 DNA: TGTGCCAGCAGTGACTCGGGGACTAGCGGGAAAAGCTCCTACGAGCAGTACTTC. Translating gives CASSDSGTSGKSSYEQYF.

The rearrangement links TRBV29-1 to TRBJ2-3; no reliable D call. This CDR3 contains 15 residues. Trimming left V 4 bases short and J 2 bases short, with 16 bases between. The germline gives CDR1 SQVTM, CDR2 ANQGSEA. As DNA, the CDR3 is TGCAGCGTTGGTTACGTCGGCACAGACACAGATACGCAGTATTTT. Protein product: CSVGYVGTDTDTQYF.

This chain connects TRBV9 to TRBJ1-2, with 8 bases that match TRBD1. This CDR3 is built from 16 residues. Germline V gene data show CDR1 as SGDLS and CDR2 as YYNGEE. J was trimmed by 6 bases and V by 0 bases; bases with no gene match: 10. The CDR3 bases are TGTGCCAGCAGCGTAGTAGGGGAGGGCAGGGGGCATGGCTACACCTTC. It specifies CASSVVGEGRGHGYTF.

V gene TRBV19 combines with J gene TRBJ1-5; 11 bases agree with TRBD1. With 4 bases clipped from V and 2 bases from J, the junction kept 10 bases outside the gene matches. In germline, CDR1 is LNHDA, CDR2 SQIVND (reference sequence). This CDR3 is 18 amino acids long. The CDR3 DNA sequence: TGTGCCAGTAGTAGGGACAGGGGGGGTCCCTTTCGCAATCAGCCCCAGCATTTT. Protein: CASSRDRGGPFRNQPQHF.

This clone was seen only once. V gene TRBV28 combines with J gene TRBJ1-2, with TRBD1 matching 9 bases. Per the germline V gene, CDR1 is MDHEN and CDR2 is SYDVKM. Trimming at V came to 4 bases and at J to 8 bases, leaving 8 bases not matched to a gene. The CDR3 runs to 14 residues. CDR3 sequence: CASSSGGQGRGYTF. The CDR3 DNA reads TGTGCCAGCAGTTCTGGGGGACAGGGTAGAGGCTACACCTTC.

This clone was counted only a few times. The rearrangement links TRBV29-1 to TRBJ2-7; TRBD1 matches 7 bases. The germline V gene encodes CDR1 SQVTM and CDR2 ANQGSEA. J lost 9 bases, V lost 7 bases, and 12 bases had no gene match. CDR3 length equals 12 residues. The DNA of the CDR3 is TGCAGCGCAACAGGGGAGATTGGGGGGCAGTACTTC. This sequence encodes CSATGEIGGQYF.